This T cell receptor beta chain emerged from a study of cytomegalovirus exposure and HLA in healthy donors (dated by TCRdb to the late 2010s). Concerning the study at large: In an earlier analysis of 587 of the donors, approximately 260 Gb of sequence data and 90 million to 130 million unique TCR beta sequences from 180 million or so T cells were reported. About 310 gigabases of sequencing data and 70 million to 100 million unique TCR sequences were included in an early release covering around 650 HLA-typed donors. Among the roughly 400 genotyped donors, about 83% belonged to the genetic ancestry cluster associated with self-reported Caucasian donors. The aim of the study was to test whether cataloging public T cell receptors could identify signatures of past pathogen exposure. The T cell repertoires of some 700 subjects were profiled by immunosequencing and related to cytomegalovirus serostatus. In addition to the first cohort of about 650 subjects, a separate validation cohort of approximately 130 different subjects was used. To predict cytomegalovirus infection status, the study combined high-throughput TCR immunosequencing, statistical association of individual TCRs with disease status, and machine learning. To study patterns of TCR occurrence, a later analysis re-analyzed previously published TCR beta repertoires from several hundred donors and added high-resolution HLA genotyping. Rather than using new phenotypic data, the later analysis identified candidate immune exposures from TCR beta sequences and from how often those sequences occurred across donors. To decide whether each TCR beta V gene segment behaved as functional or pseudogenic, an earlier analysis of some 600 of the donors relied on high-throughput TCR beta sequencing. Alongside the repertoire data, information on donor age, sex, ethnicity and CMV serostatus was compiled. A later genetic analysis took genome-wide SNP genotypes for about 55% of the roughly 670 donors and used that subset as a discovery cohort. All discovery cohort repertoires had been generated on a single sequencing platform. HLA typing covered class I and class II loci at four-digit resolution. Typing coverage varied by locus: roughly 620-640 donors for A, B, C, DRB1 and DQB1; about 520 for DQA1; about 590 for DPA1; around 490 for DPB1. A handful of DR-DQ haplotypes were handled as single units for association and clustering because linkage in the cohort was strong. Among some 400 genotyped donors of the cohort, an average of approximately 200,000 unique TCR beta nucleotide sequences was sequenced per donor, of which 15% to 20% were non-productive.

On this clone itself: Its cognate antigen has yet to be identified. No much larger clone is present one base from it, and per-base qualities are unavailable.

Library creation used the immunoSEQ multiplex PCR assay. The multiplex PCR relied on a mix of 60 forward primers for TCR Vbeta segments and 13 reverse primers for TCR Jbeta segments. A multiplex PCR assay on genomic DNA amplified the CDR3 region of rearranged TCR beta genes. The Illumina HiSeq System was used to sequence the amplified TCR beta libraries as 87-base-pair reads. The authors' pipeline ran thus. Across the 670 or so repertoires, a later analysis counted 78 million or so unique TCR beta chains, roughly 11 million of which were shared by at least two donors. Raw reads were error-corrected and collapsed into unique sequences by a nearest-neighbor algorithm in which closely related sequences were merged to remove PCR and sequencing errors. CDR3 sequences were aligned to IMGT reference sequences to assign V, D and J gene segments. For a sequence to be retained, a match of at least six nucleotides to both a V gene segment and a J gene segment was required. A rearrangement was called productive if the CDR3 had no stop codons and remained in frame with V and J, and every other rearrangement was called non-productive. Following IMGT convention, CDR3 was defined as the stretch from the second conserved V-encoded cysteine up to the conserved J-encoded phenylalanine. Sequences without an unambiguous match to a single V gene segment were excluded from the earlier analysis of about 600 of the donors. An earlier analysis of a few hundred of the donors called V segments functional above 56.7% productive rearrangements and segregating when the between-donor standard deviation exceeded 5%. To diagnose cytomegalovirus status from the catalog of TCR beta chain sequences, a statistical classification framework was built. V and J gene assignment, in a later analysis, came from comparing TCR nucleotide sequences with IMGT/GENE-DB human TR gene sequences. The TCRdist pipeline was used in a later analysis to assign CDR3 sequences and most-parsimonious VDJ recombination scenarios. A later analysis defined each TCR beta chain by its CDR3 amino acid sequence plus V-gene family, and excluded reads lacking a unique V-gene family. In a later analysis, approximately 590 highly shared, low-generation-probability nucleotide sequences were removed to address suspected cross-contamination and a sequencing artifact. In a later analysis, a clonal expansion index for each public chain was calculated from normalized within-repertoire ranks of inferred template counts. In a later analysis, generation probabilities were computed using a VDJ recombination model fitted to out-of-frame rearrangements, and the results were checked against IGoR. A later analysis scored TCR-TCR, TCR-HLA and TCR-CMV co-occurrence with hypergeometric tests, applying a repertoire-size bias correction to TCR pairs. In a later analysis, false discovery rates were estimated by permuting HLA or CMV assignments 20 times. In a later analysis, co-occurring TCRs were grouped with DBSCAN, and TCRdist sequence similarity was added when clustering was performed within HLA-allele-positive subsets. Repertoires with fewer than 30,000 or more than 120,000 public chains, plus five repertoires with anomalous nucleotide sharing, were excluded from co-occurrence clustering. This immuneACCESS table, as held by TCRdb, lists in-frame sequences with V and J called but not all clones. Of the missing ones, under half trace to an unresolved V gene in checked studies; the others have no known cause. V and J calls and clone size are given by that table; D and trimming were obtained from the DNA. The sample table contains around 100,000 clones; only one count was recorded for around three quarters of them. The ten largest clones add up to 4% of the sample.

The cohort comprised fewer than 750 healthy bone marrow donors. At the time of sampling, every cohort member was nominally healthy, though immune exposures that went unrecorded were likely present. The donor tested CMV seropositive, placing the donor among the approximately 290 seropositive members of the cohort. A peripheral blood sample was collected from each donor, and TCR beta sequencing was performed on peripheral blood mononuclear cells. The Qiagen DNeasy Blood Extraction Kit was used to extract genomic DNA from the blood cell samples. General findings and caveats noted by the study authors: Because counts were too low, seventeen rarely observed V segments, including chromosome 9 orphons, were excluded from the earlier analysis of fewer than 650 of the donors. HLA typing was unavailable for some donors at each locus, so association tests used only the typed subset. This cohort had only TCR beta chains sequenced, and the lack of alpha or paired-chain data limited which features could be detected. In both the original and validation cohorts, the classifier was reported to diagnose cytomegalovirus status with high specificity and sensitivity. Linkage disequilibrium might explain the correlated functional status among segregating V segments, but an unknown experimental factor could not be ruled out. V-gene and J-gene trimming of TCR beta chains was associated with a missense DCLRE1C variant in a later genetic analysis, and the association was replicated in an independent cohort. An earlier analysis of approximately 600 of the donors showed that most TCR beta V segments appeared in productive rearrangements either about 90% or about 30% of the time, which broadly matched IMGT annotations. In a later analysis, most CMV-associated TCR beta chains were found to appear HLA-restricted, with HLA associations seemingly driven largely by CMV exposure. In a later analysis, the rate of TCR association differed among HLA loci, with DRB1 alleles having the most associated TCRs and HLA-C alleles having the fewest. Three of the identified cytomegalovirus-associated TCR beta chains were confirmed in vitro to be specific for cytomegalovirus antigens. In a later analysis, HLA-associated TCR beta chains were found to be more clonally expanded and to have lower generation probabilities than equally common non-associated chains. Several of the top co-occurrence clusters appeared to be linked to parvovirus B19, influenza, CMV and Epstein-Barr virus, according to a later analysis. Presence/absence analyses assumed roughly uniform sequencing depth across donors, an assumption that may not hold. Strong co-occurrence of HLA alleles, especially DR and DQ, made assigning TCR associations to individual alleles difficult. A group of highly shared sequence variants was considered likely to be a technical artifact of the sequencing pipeline. Specific HLA alleles were associated with roughly 16,000 TCR beta sequences at a false discovery rate of 0.05 in a later analysis. Most TCR sequences were observed very rarely across donors, whereas some public TCRs were present in many individuals. The study gave a list of 150 to 200 TCR beta chains associated with cytomegalovirus. The authors suggested that the approach could potentially be generalized to other disease states and immunological phenotypes. The only immune exposure information available for the cohort was CMV serostatus. Compared with the roughly 670-donor mean, donors in an Asian-associated ancestry cluster had fewer N-insertions in productive TCRs, according to a later genetic analysis. A further reported finding was that TCR beta sequences accurately predicted the HLA-A and HLA-B alleles for most subjects in the first cohort.

The receptor was isolated from a woman in her 50s in good health and CMV-seropositive. Sequencing used PBMCs.

The CDR3 reads as follows: CASSGTGDKDGYTF. Read as DNA, the sequence is TGTGCCAGCAGCGGGACAGGGGATAAGGATGGCTACACCTTC. In this chain, TRBV2 is recombined with TRBJ1-2; TRBD1 lines up with 10 middle nucleotides. Looking up the germline V gene yields CDR1 SNHLY and CDR2 FYNNEI. Clipping removes 6 bases from V and 6 bases from J, with 7 as the unmatched junction base count. The CDR3 sequence holds 14 residues, the cysteine and phenylalanine included. Of the read, only the CDR3 DNA is kept; its 42 bases are in frame from base 1. Here the CDR3 is joined to the reference TRBV2 and TRBJ1-2 genes, and the full variable domain is: EPEVTQTPSHQVTQMGQEVILRCVPISNHLYFYWYRQILGQKVEFLVSFYNNEISEKSEIFDDQFSVERPDGSNFTLKIRSTKLEDSAMYFCASSGTGDKDGYTFGSGTRLTVV.